The present T cell receptor beta chain was sequenced within a study of T cell responses to AZD1222 COVID-19 vaccine. The study, taken as a whole, reports: Among spike-specific TCRs, nearly half reportedly target unmutated variant regions. Once two AZD1222 doses were given, Spike-specific TCR breadth and depth went up.

Generated by immunoSEQ multiplex PCR, the TCRdb table keeps only in-frame clones and is missing some. The repertoire holds around 160,000 clones, with about 91% as singletons. Investigators merged groups given second doses at roughly 4 or roughly 12 weeks. Comment on this clone: Its antigen remains unidentified.

This TCR came from an adult who received the AZD1222 COVID-19 vaccine. Source: peripheral blood, taken 28 days after the second AZD1222 dose.

CDR3 DNA sequence: TGTGCCTGGAGAGGGAGGGACCGGGGAGCTTTCTTT. This sequence encodes CAWRGRDRGAFF. The V and J genes are TRBV30 and TRBJ1-1, with D perhaps matching TRBD1 (5 bases). CDR1 and CDR2 from the germline V gene are GTSNPN and SVGIG (reference sequence). The length of the CDR3 is 12 residues. V lost 3 bases and J lost 10, with 15 bases in between.